This T cell receptor (beta chain) was identified during a study of blood T cell repertoires in COVID-19. V was shortened by 0 bases and J by 11 bases, with 15 bases between the two germline ends. The CDR3 covers 14 residues. From germline, CDR1 is LGHDT and CDR2 YNNKEL (reference sequence). Authors' data handling: Quantification of nucleated cells was approximated via reference gene primer amplification. Some clones are missing from TCRdb's copy, which holds only in-frame ones; the method was immunoSEQ multiplex PCR. That table is the source of V, J and clone size, and D and trimming were worked out from the DNA. This repertoire shows some 370,000 clones, around 87% found once; its top ten account for 10%. In its sample, this clone was seen once.

This TCR was sampled from a woman in her 30s with COVID-19, enrolled during active disease. The sample comprised peripheral blood. V and J are TRBV3-1 (or the pseudogene TRBV3-2) and TRBJ2-3; D is possibly TRBD2 (6 bases). The CDR3 DNA reads TGTGCCAGCAGCCAAGATTTTAGTTCGGGAGTGCAGTATTTT. It encodes CASSQDFSSGVQYF.